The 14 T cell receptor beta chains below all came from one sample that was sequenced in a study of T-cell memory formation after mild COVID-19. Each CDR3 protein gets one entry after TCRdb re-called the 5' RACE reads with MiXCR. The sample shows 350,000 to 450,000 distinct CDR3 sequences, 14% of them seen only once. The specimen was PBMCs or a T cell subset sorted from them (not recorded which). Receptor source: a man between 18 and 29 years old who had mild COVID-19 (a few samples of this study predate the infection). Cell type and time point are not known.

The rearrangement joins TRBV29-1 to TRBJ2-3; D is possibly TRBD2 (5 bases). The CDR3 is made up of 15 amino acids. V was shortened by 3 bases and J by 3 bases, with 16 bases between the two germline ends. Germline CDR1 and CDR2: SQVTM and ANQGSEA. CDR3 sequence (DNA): TGCAGCGTTGAGGCCAACATGAGAGGGACAGATACGCAGTATTTT. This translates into CSVEANMRGTDTQYF.

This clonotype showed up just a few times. CDR3 loop: CASSLRPDNSNQPQHF. In DNA form, the CDR3 reads TGCGCCAGCAGCTTGCGGCCTGATAATAGCAATCAGCCCCAGCATTTT. This chain uses TRBV5-1 with TRBJ1-5; no definite D call. V shed 1 base and J shed 0 bases, with 11 bases lying between them. CDR3 length equals 16 residues. Germline loops: CDR1 SGHRS, CDR2 YFSETQ.

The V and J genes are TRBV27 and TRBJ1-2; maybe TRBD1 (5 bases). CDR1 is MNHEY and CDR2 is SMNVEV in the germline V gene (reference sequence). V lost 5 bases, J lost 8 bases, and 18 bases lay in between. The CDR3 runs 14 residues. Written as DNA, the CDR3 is TGTGCCAGCAGTCCGTTAGACAGACGGGAGGGCTACACCTTC. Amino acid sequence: CASSPLDRREGYTF.

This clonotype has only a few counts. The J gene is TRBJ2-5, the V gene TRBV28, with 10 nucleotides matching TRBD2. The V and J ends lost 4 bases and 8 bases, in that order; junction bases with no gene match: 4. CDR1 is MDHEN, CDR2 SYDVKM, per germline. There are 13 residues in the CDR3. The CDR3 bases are TGTGCCAGCAGTTCTAGCGGGGGCTCTACCCAGTACTTC. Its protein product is CASSSSGGSTQYF.

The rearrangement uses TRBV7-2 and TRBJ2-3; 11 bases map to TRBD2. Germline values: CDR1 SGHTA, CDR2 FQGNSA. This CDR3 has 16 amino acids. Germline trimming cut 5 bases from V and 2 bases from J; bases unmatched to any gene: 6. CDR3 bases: TGTGCCAGCAGCCTACAGACTAGCGGGGCCACAGATACGCAGTATTTT. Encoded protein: CASSLQTSGATDTQYF.

CDR3 protein: CASSQDQGFTEAFF. The CDR3 bases are TGTGCCAGCAGCCAAGATCAAGGGTTCACTGAAGCTTTCTTT. V is TRBV14 and J is TRBJ1-1; D unclear. The V end lost 0 bases, the J end lost 4 bases, and 9 bases lay between the germline ends. This CDR3 has 14 residues. Germline lookup yields CDR1 SGHDN and CDR2 FVKESK.

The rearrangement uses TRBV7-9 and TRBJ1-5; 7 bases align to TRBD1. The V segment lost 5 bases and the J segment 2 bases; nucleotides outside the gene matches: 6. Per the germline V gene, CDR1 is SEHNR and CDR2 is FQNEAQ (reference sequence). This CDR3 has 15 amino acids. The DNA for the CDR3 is TGTGCCAGCAGCCCCTACGGACAGGGCAATCAGCCCCAGCATTTT. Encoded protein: CASSPYGQGNQPQHF.

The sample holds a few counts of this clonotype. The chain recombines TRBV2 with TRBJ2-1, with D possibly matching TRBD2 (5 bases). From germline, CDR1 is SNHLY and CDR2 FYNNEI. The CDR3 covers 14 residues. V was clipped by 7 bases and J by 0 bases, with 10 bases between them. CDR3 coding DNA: TGTGCCAGCAACGATGGGAGCTCCTACAATGAGCAGTTCTTC. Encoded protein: CASNDGSSYNEQFF.

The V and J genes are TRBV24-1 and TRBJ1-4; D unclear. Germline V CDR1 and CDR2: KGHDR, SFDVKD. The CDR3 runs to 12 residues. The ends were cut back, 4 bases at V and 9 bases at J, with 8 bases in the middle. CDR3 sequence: CATSELGQKLFF. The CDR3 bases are TGTGCCACCAGTGAACTGGGCCAAAAACTGTTTTTT.

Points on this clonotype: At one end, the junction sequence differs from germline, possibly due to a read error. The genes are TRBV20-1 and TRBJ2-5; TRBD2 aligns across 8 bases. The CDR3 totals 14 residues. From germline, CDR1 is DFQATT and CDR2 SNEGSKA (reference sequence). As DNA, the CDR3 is TGCAGTTCTAGTTTTAGCGGGGATGTGGAGACCCAGTACTTC. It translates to CSSSFSGDVETQYF.

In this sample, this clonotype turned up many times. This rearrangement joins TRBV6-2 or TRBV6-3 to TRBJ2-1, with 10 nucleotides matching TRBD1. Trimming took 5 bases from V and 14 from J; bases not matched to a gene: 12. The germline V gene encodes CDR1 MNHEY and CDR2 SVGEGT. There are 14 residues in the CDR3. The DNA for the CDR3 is TGTGCCAGCAGTACAAGCCCGGACAGGGGGAGGGAGTTCTTC. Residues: CASSTSPDRGREFF.

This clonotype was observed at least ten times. CDR3 protein: CASSSEVPSDEQFF. The CDR3 DNA follows: TGCGCCAGCAGCTCTGAGGTACCTTCAGATGAGCAGTTCTTC. The chain links TRBV5-1 to TRBJ2-1, with no clear D. The length of the CDR3 is 14 residues. V was cut by 3 bases and J by 8 bases, with 15 bases left in between. CDR1 and CDR2 (germline): SGHRS, YFSETQ.

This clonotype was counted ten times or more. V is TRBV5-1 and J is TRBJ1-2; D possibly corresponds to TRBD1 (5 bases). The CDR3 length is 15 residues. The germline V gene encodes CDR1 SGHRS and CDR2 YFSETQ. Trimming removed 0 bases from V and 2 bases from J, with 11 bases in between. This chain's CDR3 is CASSLAGGKNYGYTF. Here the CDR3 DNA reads TGCGCCAGCAGCTTGGCGGGGGGAAAGAACTATGGCTACACCTTC.

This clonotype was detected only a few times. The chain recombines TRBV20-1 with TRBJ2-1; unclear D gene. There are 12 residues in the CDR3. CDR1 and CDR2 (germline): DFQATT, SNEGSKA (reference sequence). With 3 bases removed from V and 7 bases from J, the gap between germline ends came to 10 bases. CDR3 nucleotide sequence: TGCAGTGCTAGGATTCTAATTAATGAGCAGTTCTTC. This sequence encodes CSARILINEQFF.